The 26 T cell receptor beta chains given below trace back to one sample, sequenced in a study of blood T cell repertoires in COVID-19. Sequenced by immunoSEQ multiplex PCR; TCRdb stores in-frame clones only, minus some. The repertoire consists of about 230,000 clones, with around four fifths occurring once and the leading ten covering around 8.1%. Sequencing was performed on peripheral blood. The receptor source for this set is a man aged 40-49 years with active or convalescent COVID-19.

The CDR3 sequence is CATSDLAEQFF. CDR3 coding DNA: TGTGCCACCAGTGATTTAGCGGAGCAGTTCTTC. The chain links TRBV24-1 to TRBJ2-1; no clear D. CDR1 and CDR2 (germline): KGHDR, SFDVKD. CDR3 size: 11 residues. V gave up 1 base and J gave up 10 bases, with 4 bases separating them.

In its sample, this clone was seen a few times. This rearrangement joins TRBV5-1 to TRBJ2-7; 9 nucleotides align to TRBD1. V lost 2 bases and J lost 1; bases outside the gene matches: 4. This CDR3 contains 15 residues. Looked up from germline, CDR1 is SGHRS and CDR2 is YFSETQ. The chain's CDR3 is CASSFGGTGSYEQYF. CDR3 in DNA: TGCGCCAGCAGCTTTGGTGGGACAGGGTCCTACGAGCAGTACTTC.

V is TRBV7-2 and J is TRBJ2-1; 8 positions agree with TRBD2. Germline V gives CDR1 SGHTA, CDR2 FQGNSA. V trimming: 5 bases; J trimming: 9 bases; junction bases outside the gene matches: 9. The CDR3 loop spans 14 amino acids. For the CDR3, the DNA is TGTGCCAGCAGCCCCCCGGGGGGGCAGGGTGAGCAGTTCTTC. This codes for CASSPPGGQGEQFF.

The gene calls are TRBV5-1 and TRBJ1-1; D gene unclear. The germline V gene encodes CDR1 SGHRS and CDR2 YFSETQ. The CDR3 loop spans 13 amino acids. The V end lost 0 bases, the J end lost 8 bases, and 11 bases lay between the germline ends. CDR3 DNA sequence: TGCGCCAGCAGCTTGGGGCCGGGAGGCGAAGCTTTCTTT. The encoded protein is CASSLGPGGEAFF. Based on the CDR3 plus reference TRBV5-1 and TRBJ1-1, the full variable domain is KAGVTQTPRYLIKTRGQQVTLSCSPISGHRSVSWYQQTPGQGLQFLFEYFSETQRNKGNFPGRFSGRQFSNSRSEMNVSTLELGDSALYLCASSLGPGGEAFFGQGTRLTVV.

V and J are TRBV14 and TRBJ1-1; a weak D match, TRBD1 (6 bases). This CDR3 comprises 13 residues. Trimming shortened V by 6 bases and J by 6 bases, and 14 bases separated the two germline ends. The germline V gene encodes CDR1 SGHDN and CDR2 FVKESK. CDR3 sequence reads: CASSTMTGAEAFF. The DNA for the CDR3 is TGTGCCAGCAGTACTATGACAGGAGCTGAAGCTTTCTTT.

The CDR3 sequence: CASSQYGGTEAFF. Written as DNA, the CDR3 is TGTGCCAGCAGCCAATATGGGGGGACTGAAGCTTTCTTT. The rearrangement uses TRBV3-1 (or the pseudogene TRBV3-2) and TRBJ1-1, with D maybe TRBD1 (5 bases). CDR1 and CDR2 (germline): LGHDT, YNNKEL (reference sequence). The CDR3 contains 13 residues. V lost 2 bases, J lost 5 bases, and 9 bases lay in between.

The chain joins TRBV5-1 to TRBJ1-4; 8 bases fit TRBD1. The V and J ends lost 4 bases and 2 bases, in that order; junction bases with no gene match: 13. Germline CDR1 and CDR2: SGHRS and YFSETQ. The CDR3 totals 18 residues. CDR3 loop: CASSPGTGPGRTNEKLFF. The CDR3 DNA reads as TGCGCCAGCAGCCCCGGGACAGGACCAGGAAGGACTAATGAAAAACTGTTTTTT. Based on the CDR3 plus reference TRBV5-1 and TRBJ1-4, the full variable domain is KAGVTQTPRYLIKTRGQQVTLSCSPISGHRSVSWYQQTPGQGLQFLFEYFSETQRNKGNFPGRFSGRQFSNSRSEMNVSTLELGDSALYLCASSPGTGPGRTNEKLFFGSGTQLSVL.

J is TRBJ2-7 and V is TRBV27; 7 bases are shared with TRBD1. J lost 2 bases, V lost 3 bases, and 4 bases had no gene match. This CDR3 has 14 residues. Germline V gene data show CDR1 as MNHEY and CDR2 as SMNVEV (reference sequence). The CDR3 region has the DNA TGTGCCAGCAGTTTCCGACAGGGCCCCTACGAGCAGTACTTC. This encodes CASSFRQGPYEQYF.

This sequence joins TRBV19 and TRBJ1-4, with 9 bases identical to TRBD1. The CDR3 loop spans 14 amino acids. Germline loops: CDR1 LNHDA, CDR2 SQIVND (reference sequence). J was trimmed by 8 bases and V by 6 bases; bases with no gene match: 7. In DNA form, the CDR3 reads TGTGCCAGTAGGGAACAGGGGGCAGGAGAAAAACTGTTTTTT. Translating gives CASREQGAGEKLFF.

This chain links TRBV2 with TRBJ1-6, with D possibly being TRBD1 (6 bases). The germline V and J ends were trimmed by 6 bases and 9 bases, with 9 bases remaining between them. CDR3 length equals 12 residues. Germline CDR1 SNHLY, CDR2 FYNNEI. DNA of the CDR3: TGTGCCAGCAGACAGGGTGGTTCACCCCTCCACTTT. Residues: CASRQGGSPLHF.

The chain is built from TRBV4-1 and TRBJ2-7; D is ambiguous. The CDR3 runs 15 residues. V dropped 1 base and J dropped 2 bases, with 12 bases sitting between them. From germline, CDR1 is MGHRA and CDR2 YSYEKL. In DNA form, the CDR3 reads TGCGCCAGCAGCCAAGGGTTGCAGGATGCCTACGAGCAGTACTTC. Translated: CASSQGLQDAYEQYF.

The table lists this clone with a few counts. Other DNA variants within this sample encode the same CDR3. The chain uses TRBV7-2 and TRBJ1-5; D uncertain. V lost 1 base to trimming and J lost 7 bases, with 8 bases between them. The length of the CDR3 is 13 residues. Germline V gives CDR1 SGHTA, CDR2 FQGNSA. CDR3 DNA sequence: TGTGCCAGCAGCTTAGTCGGCGGGCAGCCCCAGCATTTT. It codes for CASSLVGGQPQHF.

The CDR3 coding sequence is TGTGCCAGTAGTCCCCTTGGACCCGGGAATGAAGCTTTCTTT. The encoded protein is CASSPLGPGNEAFF. V usage is TRBV19 and J usage is TRBJ1-1; D not certain. Germline V gene lookup returns CDR1 LNHDA and CDR2 SQIVND (reference sequence). This CDR3 is built from 14 residues. Trimming shortened V by 5 bases and J by 7 bases, and 17 bases separated the two germline ends.

With regard to this clone: Within the sample, other DNA sequences also encode this same CDR3. The gene calls are TRBV18 and TRBJ1-2, with 8 positions matching TRBD1. The V gene end was trimmed by 3 bases and the J gene end by 5 bases; junction bases not matched to a gene: 5. CDR3 size: 14 residues. CDR1 KGHSH and CDR2 LQKENI come from the germline V gene. CDR3 bases: TGTGCCAGCTCACCCGGGGACAGGTCTTATGGCTACACCTTC. Translated: CASSPGDRSYGYTF.

This clone was recorded only once. The chain uses TRBV18 and TRBJ1-3, with a weak D call TRBD1 (6 bases). Looked up from germline, CDR1 is KGHSH and CDR2 is LQKENI. CDR3 length: 16 residues. The ends were cut back, 0 bases at V and 3 bases at J, with 12 bases in the middle. CDR3 residues: CASSPPTGTIGNTIYF. The CDR3 DNA reads TGTGCCAGCTCACCACCGACAGGAACTATTGGAAACACCATATATTTT.

The chain couples TRBV24-1 to TRBJ2-7; D is unclear. Trimming left V 3 bases short and J 6 bases short, with 5 bases between. CDR1 is KGHDR and CDR2 is SFDVKD in the germline V gene. The CDR3 sequence is 11 residues long. DNA for the CDR3: TGTGCCACCAGTGATCGAGGCGAGCAGTACTTC. Encoded protein: CATSDRGEQYF.

This clone was seen once. This rearrangement joins TRBV28 to TRBJ2-7, with TRBD1 as a possible D gene (5 bases). The CDR3 length is 14 residues. Germline V gene sequence: CDR1 MDHEN, CDR2 SYDVKM. V dropped 3 bases and J dropped 9 bases, with 18 bases sitting between them. CDR3 loop: CASSLSDTRLVQYF. CDR3 sequence (DNA): TGTGCCAGCAGTTTGTCGGACACCCGCCTGGTGCAGTACTTC.

This clone is a singleton in its sample. The chain's CDR3 is CASSSTGLGNYGYTF. The CDR3 DNA is TGTGCCAGTAGTTCCACAGGGTTAGGTAACTATGGCTACACCTTC. The chain has TRBV19 and TRBJ1-2; D might be TRBD1 (6 bases). This CDR3 is built from 15 residues. V was pared by 5 bases and J by 1 base, with 14 bases between. CDR1 and CDR2 from the germline V gene are LNHDA and SQIVND (reference sequence). Full variable domain (rest looked up from reference TRBV19 and TRBJ1-2): DGGITQSPKYLFRKEGQNVTLSCEQNLNHDAMYWYRQDPGQGLRLIYYSQIVNDFQKGDIAEGYSVSREKKESFPLTVTSAQKNPTAFYLCASSSTGLGNYGYTFGSGTRLTVV.

As to this clone: Within the sample, other DNA sequences also encode this same CDR3. The chain uses TRBV9 and TRBJ2-1; 10 bases are a match to TRBD2. Germline CDR1 and CDR2: SGDLS and YYNGEE. The CDR3 runs to 15 residues. The V and J ends lost 4 bases and 4 bases, in that order; junction bases with no gene match: 5. Here the CDR3 DNA reads TGTGCCAGCAGCCCCCGGACTAGCGGATACAATGAGCAGTTCTTC. Amino acids: CASSPRTSGYNEQFF.

The chain recombines TRBV7-2 with TRBJ1-2; TRBD1 aligns across 7 bases. The CDR3 extends over 14 amino acids. V dropped 5 bases and J dropped 2; count of bases not matched to a gene: 5. From germline, CDR1 is SGHTA and CDR2 FQGNSA. The CDR3 is CASSPPTGNYGYTF. The DNA for the CDR3 is TGTGCCAGCAGCCCCCCGACAGGGAACTATGGCTACACCTTC. Together with reference TRBV7-2 and TRBJ1-2, the CDR3 gives the full variable domain: GAGVSQSPSNKVTEKGKDVELRCDPISGHTALYWYRQSLGQGLEFLIYFQGNSAPDKSGLPSDRFSAERTGGSVSTLTIQRTQQEDSAVYLCASSPPTGNYGYTFGSGTRLTVV.

This chain joins TRBV10-3 and TRBJ2-7; D not certain. The germline V gene has CDR1 ENHRY and CDR2 SYGVKD. With 6 bases removed from V and 0 bases from J, the gap between germline ends came to 9 bases. The CDR3 extends over 13 amino acids. CDR3 sequence: CAISEEVSYEQYF. CDR3 nucleotide sequence: TGTGCCATCAGCGAAGAGGTCTCCTACGAGCAGTACTTC.

V and J are TRBV6-2 or TRBV6-3 and TRBJ1-2; 12 nucleotides line up with TRBD1. Germline V gene data show CDR1 as MNHEY and CDR2 as SVGEGT. After removal of 5 bases from V and 3 bases from J, the junction contained 13 bases not matched to a gene. This CDR3 is 18 amino acids long. In nucleotides, the CDR3 is TGTGCCAGCAGTGCCTTACCCGGGACAGGGGGCGGCGACTATGGCTACACCTTC. Protein: CASSALPGTGGGDYGYTF.

The genes are TRBV5-1 and TRBJ2-2; 12 bases agree with TRBD2. There are 17 residues in the CDR3. Germline loops: CDR1 SGHRS, CDR2 YFSETQ. J lost 2 bases, V lost 10 bases, and 12 bases had no gene match. The CDR3, as DNA: TGCGCCCGAGGGCCTAGCGGGGGGGTAGTTAACACCGGGGAGCTGTTTTTT. Translated: CARGPSGGVVNTGELFF. The full variable domain, with the rest looked up from reference TRBV5-1 and TRBJ2-2, is KAGVTQTPRYLIKTRGQQVTLSCSPISGHRSVSWYQQTPGQGLQFLFEYFSETQRNKGNFPGRFSGRQFSNSRSEMNVSTLELGDSALYLCARGPSGGVVNTGELFFGEGSRLTVL.

The CDR3 DNA reads as TGTGCCAGCAGCGTAGCAGCTAACTATGGCTACACCTTC. This sequence encodes CASSVAANYGYTF. This chain links TRBV9 with TRBJ1-2; D gene unclear. Germline values: CDR1 SGDLS, CDR2 YYNGEE. The CDR3 has 13 amino acids. The V gene lost 0 bases and the J gene lost 0 bases, with 3 bases spanning the gap.

This clone showed up just once. Here the CDR3 reads CARSNGRGRQYF. CDR3 DNA sequence: TGTGCCAGAAGCAACGGACGCGGGAGGCAGTACTTC. This chain joins TRBV5-3 and TRBJ2-7; 7 positions match TRBD2. TRBV5-3 is annotated as an ORF whose role is uncertain. With V trimmed by 4 bases and J by 9 bases, 7 bases remained unmatched. The CDR3 length is 12 residues.

The chain joins TRBV7-2 to TRBJ1-3, with TRBD1 matching over 7 bases. CDR1 and CDR2 from the germline V gene are SGHTA and FQGNSA. The J segment lost 0 bases and the V segment lost 5 bases, leaving 4 bases of the junction unmatched. There are 15 residues in the CDR3. CDR3 DNA: TGTGCCAGCAGCGATAGGACAGGCTCTGGAAACACCATATATTTT. It yields the protein CASSDRTGSGNTIYF.